The 26 T cell receptor beta chains given below trace back to one sample, sequenced in a study of CD8 T cells in ankylosing spondylitis. TCRdb used MiXCR to reprocess the 5' RACE reads, holding one entry per CDR3 protein. Of hundreds of thousands of distinct CDR3 sequences in the sample, 32% were seen once. Sample: blood, either unsorted or a sorted T cell fraction (not recorded which). All receptors come from a male donor with ankylosing spondylitis or in good health (not recorded which).

The V call is TRBV29-1, the J call TRBJ2-7; 14 bases are a match to TRBD2. Germline loops: CDR1 SQVTM, CDR2 ANQGSEA. CDR3 length: 15 residues. Trimming cost V 4 bases and J 3 bases; bases outside gene matches: 5. The CDR3 loop is CSVATGTSGGYEQYF. The CDR3, as DNA: TGCAGCGTTGCAACAGGGACTAGCGGGGGCTACGAGCAGTACTTC.

This clonotype was seen a handful of times. The chain is built from TRBV12-3 or TRBV12-4 and TRBJ1-1, with D unclear. The CDR3 extends over 12 amino acids. Trimming shortened V by 4 bases and J by 0 bases, and 3 bases separated the two germline ends. The CDR3: CASSYLNTEAFF. For the CDR3, the DNA is TGTGCCAGCAGTTACCTGAACACTGAAGCTTTCTTT.

The rearrangement links TRBV11-2 to TRBJ2-3; D might be TRBD1 (6 bases). CDR3 length: 16 residues. The V end was cut by 1 base, the J end by 6 bases, with 17 bases between. Germline lookup yields CDR1 SGHAT and CDR2 FQNNGV. CDR3 sequence: CASSLGGPSLRDTQYF. DNA for the CDR3: TGTGCCAGCAGCTTAGGGGGGCCCTCCCTGAGGGATACGCAGTATTTT.

The CDR3 is CASSLASRPYEQYF. CDR3 nucleotides: TGTGCCAGCAGCTTAGCGTCCCGACCGTACGAGCAGTACTTC. The chain couples TRBV7-6 to TRBJ2-7, with unresolved D. Germline lookup yields CDR1 SGHVS and CDR2 FNYEAQ. The length of the CDR3 is 14 residues. Trimming took off 0 bases at V and 4 bases at J, with 10 bases between the two ends. Supplemented by reference TRBV7-6 and TRBJ2-7, the full variable domain reads GAGVSQSPRYKVTKRGQDVALRCDPISGHVSLYWYRQALGQGPEFLTYFNYEAQQDKSGLPNDRFSAERPEGSISTLTIQRTEQRDSAMYRCASSLASRPYEQYFGPGTRLTVT.

This clonotype has a handful of counts. The chain is built from TRBV5-6 and TRBJ2-4; tentative D call: TRBD1 (5 bases). The CDR3 is 14 amino acids. CDR1 is SGHDT, CDR2 YYEEEE, per germline. V was cut by 6 bases and J by 3 bases, with 13 bases left in between. Written as DNA, the CDR3 is TGTGCCAGCACCACGCGAACAGGCAAAAACATTCAGTACTTC. Translating gives CASTTRTGKNIQYF.

V is TRBV29-1 and J is TRBJ2-5, with TRBD1 as a possible D gene (6 bases). CDR3 length: 13 amino acids. CDR1 is SQVTM, CDR2 ANQGSEA, per germline. Deletions cut 3 bases from V and 2 bases from J, with 10 bases between. CDR3: CSVDVDSQETQYF. DNA for the CDR3: TGCAGCGTTGATGTGGACAGTCAAGAGACCCAGTACTTC.

The chain combines TRBV20-1 with TRBJ2-1, with D perhaps matching TRBD1 (5 bases). The CDR3 contains 15 residues. CDR1 and CDR2 from the germline V gene are DFQATT and SNEGSKA (reference sequence). The V and J ends lost 1 base and 4 bases respectively, with 14 bases between them. The CDR3 bases are TGCAGTGCTAGAGGAATGGTGACAGCTTACAATGAGCAGTTCTTC. Protein sequence: CSARGMVTAYNEQFF.

The chain couples TRBV7-2 to TRBJ2-1; TRBD2 matches at 10 bases. Trimming at V came to 0 bases and at J to 6 bases, leaving 2 bases not matched to a gene. CDR1 is SGHTA, CDR2 FQGNSA, per germline. The CDR3 loop spans 15 amino acids. CDR3 nucleotide sequence: TGTGCCAGCAGCTTAGCTAGCGGGGGGTTCAATGAGCAGTTCTTC. Protein sequence: CASSLASGGFNEQFF. The entire variable domain, with the rest obtained from reference TRBV7-2 and TRBJ2-1, is as follows: GAGVSQSPSNKVTEKGKDVELRCDPISGHTALYWYRQSLGQGLEFLIYFQGNSAPDKSGLPSDRFSAERTGGSVSTLTIQRTQQEDSAVYLCASSLASGGFNEQFFGPGTRLTVL.

This chain uses TRBV27 with TRBJ2-5; 12 bases align to TRBD2. Germline assignment: CDR1 MNHEY and CDR2 SMNVEV (reference sequence). The CDR3 sequence is 15 residues long. The V and J ends lost 4 bases and 5 bases, in that order; junction bases with no gene match: 5. CDR3 protein: CASSSPSGGEETQYF. The CDR3 DNA is TGTGCCAGCAGTTCCCCTAGCGGGGGGGAGGAGACCCAGTACTTC.

CDR3 DNA: TGTGCCAGCAGTTCGGGGGCCGACGAAAAACTGTTTTTT. Its protein is CASSSGADEKLFF. This chain connects TRBV12-3 or TRBV12-4 to TRBJ1-4; maybe TRBD1 (6 bases). V shed 4 bases and J shed 8 bases, with 11 bases lying between them. The CDR3 extends over 13 amino acids.

This clonotype has a count of ten or more. This chain connects TRBV29-1 to TRBJ1-2; D unresolved. Germline assignment: CDR1 SQVTM and CDR2 ANQGSEA. V lost 6 bases, J lost 8 bases, and 16 bases lay in between. The CDR3 consists of 12 residues. The CDR3 reads CSVPVGRDGYTF. The CDR3 DNA is TGCAGCGTCCCCGTGGGGAGAGACGGCTACACCTTC.

J is TRBJ1-4 and V is TRBV20-1, with 9 nucleotides matching TRBD1. The germline V gene encodes CDR1 DFQATT and CDR2 SNEGSKA (reference sequence). The J segment lost 8 bases and the V segment lost 2 bases, leaving 6 bases of the junction unmatched. The CDR3 consists of 14 residues. In nucleotides, the CDR3 is TGCAGTGCTAGATTGGGGACAGGGTTCGAAAAACTGTTTTTT. Translated, it gives CSARLGTGFEKLFF.

The chain joins TRBV20-1 to TRBJ1-3; D unclear. With 4 bases removed from V and 2 bases from J, the gap between germline ends came to 12 bases. This CDR3 contains 14 residues. Germline-derived CDR1 and CDR2 are DFQATT and SNEGSKA (reference sequence). The CDR3 sequence: CSATSRLAGNTIYF. CDR3 nucleotides: TGCAGTGCTACGAGCAGGCTCGCTGGAAACACCATATATTTT.

This clonotype came up a few times. The CDR3 protein is CASSRTSGSDTQYF. The CDR3, as DNA: TGTGCCAGCAGCCGGACTAGCGGGTCAGATACGCAGTATTTT. The chain employs TRBV12-3 or TRBV12-4 and TRBJ2-3, with 11 bases matching TRBD2. The V segment lost 6 bases and the J segment 4 bases; nucleotides outside the gene matches: 3. CDR3 length equals 14 residues.

The chain recombines TRBV7-6 with TRBJ2-1; perhaps TRBD2 as D (7 bases). CDR1 is SGHVS, CDR2 FNYEAQ, per germline. The CDR3 is 14 residues long. Trimming stripped 1 base from V and 15 bases from J, with 19 bases between. The CDR3 DNA follows: TGTGCCAGCAGCTTAGGGCGGGGGCGCGGCCAACTGTTCTTC. This sequence encodes CASSLGRGRGQLFF. Full variable domain (missing parts from reference TRBV7-6 and TRBJ2-1): GAGVSQSPRYKVTKRGQDVALRCDPISGHVSLYWYRQALGQGPEFLTYFNYEAQQDKSGLPNDRFSAERPEGSISTLTIQRTEQRDSAMYRCASSLGRGRGQLFFGPGTRLTVL.

The chain links TRBV5-1 to TRBJ2-1; 12 bases fit TRBD2. Unmatched junction bases numbered 11, after V lost 1 base and J lost 3 bases. The CDR3 consists of 19 residues. Per the germline V gene, CDR1 is SGHRS and CDR2 is YFSETQ. The CDR3 here is CASSLPLAGGPAGYNEQFF. The CDR3 bases are TGCGCCAGCAGCTTGCCGCTAGCGGGGGGGCCAGCTGGCTACAATGAGCAGTTCTTC.

This sequence joins TRBV20-1 and TRBJ2-2, with TRBD2 matching over 9 bases. Germline loops: CDR1 DFQATT, CDR2 SNEGSKA (reference sequence). The CDR3 is 14 amino acids. V trimming: 1 base; J trimming: 7 bases; junction bases outside the gene matches: 4. The CDR3 sequence is CSARVLAGSGELFF. As DNA, the CDR3 is TGCAGTGCTAGAGTCCTAGCGGGGAGCGGGGAGCTGTTTTTT.

This clonotype was seen a single time. The junction differs from germline at one of its ends, possibly a read error. The chain carries TRBV20-1 and TRBJ2-7; TRBD1 or TRBD2 may be the D gene (6 bases each). Per the germline V gene, CDR1 is DFQATT and CDR2 is SNEGSKA (reference sequence). The CDR3 loop spans 14 amino acids. In DNA, the CDR3 is TGCAGTGCCAGAGAAGGGGGGAAGAGGTACGAGCAGTACTTC. Protein product: CSAREGGKRYEQYF.

This clonotype came up a few times. In DNA form, the CDR3 reads TGTGCCAGCAGCCAAGACTCCTCCGAGTCGTACTTC. The encoded protein is CASSQDSSESYF. The chain carries TRBV4-2 and TRBJ2-7; D ambiguous. Trimming shortened V by 0 bases and J by 12 bases, and 12 bases separated the two germline ends. The CDR3 has 12 residues. Germline loops: CDR1 LGHNA, CDR2 YNFKEQ.

The rearrangement links TRBV20-1 to TRBJ2-1; 7 bases are shared with TRBD2. The germline V gene has CDR1 DFQATT and CDR2 SNEGSKA (reference sequence). Trimming removed 1 base from V and 2 bases from J; junction bases left unmatched: 2. CDR3 length equals 14 residues. This CDR3 reads CSARGLAAYNEQFF. The CDR3 coding sequence is TGCAGTGCTAGAGGGCTAGCGGCCTACAATGAGCAGTTCTTC.

The genes are TRBV20-1 and TRBJ2-1; the D gene is possibly TRBD1 (6 bases). V dropped 0 bases and J dropped 7 bases, with 10 bases sitting between them. Germline V CDR1 and CDR2: DFQATT, SNEGSKA (reference sequence). The CDR3 runs 13 residues. As DNA, the CDR3 is TGCAGTGCTAGAGACCAGGGGAGAAATGAGCAGTTCTTC. Translation: CSARDQGRNEQFF.

This clonotype was observed a handful of times. This sequence joins TRBV20-1 and TRBJ2-1; D is undetermined. Germline loops: CDR1 DFQATT, CDR2 SNEGSKA (reference sequence). This CDR3 region has 14 residues. V was cut by 0 bases and J by 6 bases, with 12 bases left in between. The CDR3 DNA reads TGCAGTGCTAGAGATCTACACCTCTCCAATGAGCAGTTCTTC. Translated: CSARDLHLSNEQFF.

A few counts support this clonotype. The chain combines TRBV5-6 with TRBJ2-2, with D perhaps given as TRBD1 or TRBD2 (6 bases each). The V end lost 1 base, the J end lost 4 bases, and 11 bases lay between the germline ends. The CDR3 is 15 amino acids. CDR1 is SGHDT, CDR2 YYEEEE, per germline. CDR3 coding DNA: TGTGCCAGCAGCTTGAGGGGGACTCGCACCGGGGAGCTGTTTTTT. Its translation: CASSLRGTRTGELFF.

This clonotype came up a few times. V usage is TRBV20-1 and J usage is TRBJ2-6, with D hard to call. CDR1 is DFQATT, CDR2 SNEGSKA, per germline (reference sequence). V gave up 4 bases and J gave up 4 bases, with 20 bases separating them. This CDR3 is built from 17 residues. The CDR3 DNA follows: TGCAGTGCTAATCAGGACCCGCGAGCCTCCGGGGCCAACGTCCTGACTTTC. Protein product: CSANQDPRASGANVLTF.

The rearrangement uses TRBV5-6 and TRBJ2-2; 7 bases align to TRBD1. Germline loops: CDR1 SGHDT, CDR2 YYEEEE. Unmatched junction bases numbered 5, after V lost 3 bases and J lost 0 bases. The CDR3 runs 16 residues. The CDR3 loop reads CASSSRQGANTGELFF. CDR3 nucleotides: TGTGCCAGCAGCTCAAGACAGGGAGCGAACACCGGGGAGCTGTTTTTT.

The gene calls are TRBV29-1 and TRBJ1-1, with D possibly being TRBD1 (5 bases). Germline loops: CDR1 SQVTM, CDR2 ANQGSEA. The CDR3 is 15 amino acids. Trimming took 6 bases from V and 3 from J, leaving 20 bases between them. This CDR3 reads CSVLPSGLAYTEAFF. The DNA for the CDR3 is TGCAGCGTCCTGCCCTCAGGGTTAGCCTACACTGAAGCTTTCTTT.